The 2 T cell receptor beta chains presented below share a single source sample, sequenced in a study of blood T cell repertoires in COVID-19. Some clones are missing from TCRdb's copy, which holds only in-frame ones; the method was immunoSEQ multiplex PCR. The profile shows approximately 200,000 clones, 70% to 90% of them singletons. What was sequenced was peripheral blood. The receptors come from a woman younger than 45 with active or convalescent COVID-19.

V is TRBV7-9 and J is TRBJ1-2; 7 bases line up with TRBD1. Germline assignment: CDR1 SEHNR and CDR2 FQNEAQ (reference sequence). CDR3 length equals 14 residues. With V trimmed by 1 base and J by 7 bases, 6 bases remained unmatched. CDR3 in amino acids: CASSLEVAGGGYTF. DNA for the CDR3: TGTGCCAGCAGCTTAGAAGTAGCAGGGGGTGGCTACACCTTC.

This clone has a count of ten or more. The chain recombines TRBV10-3 with TRBJ1-1; D is undetermined. The CDR3 has 13 amino acids. Trimming took off 5 bases at V and 0 bases at J, with 7 bases between the two ends. Germline V gives CDR1 ENHRY, CDR2 SYGVKD. CDR3 sequence reads: CAISRSMNTEAFF. In nucleotides, the CDR3 is TGTGCCATCAGTAGGAGCATGAACACTGAAGCTTTCTTT.